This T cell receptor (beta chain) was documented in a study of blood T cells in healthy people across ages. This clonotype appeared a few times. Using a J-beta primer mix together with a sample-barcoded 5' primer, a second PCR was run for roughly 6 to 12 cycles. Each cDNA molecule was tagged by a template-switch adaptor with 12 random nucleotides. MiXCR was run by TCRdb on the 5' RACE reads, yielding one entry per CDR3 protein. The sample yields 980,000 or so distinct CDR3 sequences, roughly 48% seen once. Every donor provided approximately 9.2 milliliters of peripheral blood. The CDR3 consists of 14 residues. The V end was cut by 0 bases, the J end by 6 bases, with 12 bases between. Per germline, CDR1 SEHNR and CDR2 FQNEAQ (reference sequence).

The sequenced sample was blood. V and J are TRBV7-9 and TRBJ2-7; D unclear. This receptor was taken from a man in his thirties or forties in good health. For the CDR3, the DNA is TGTGCCAGCAGCTTAGCTGGGAAGGTATTCGAGCAGTACTTC. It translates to CASSLAGKVFEQYF.